This passage covers 7 T cell receptor beta chains from one sample sequenced in a study of identical twins. TCRdb recomputed calls from the 5' RACE reads with MiXCR, one row per CDR3 protein. The sample has hundreds of thousands of distinct CDR3 sequences; 8.6% are singletons. These records were also assigned to another study, of yellow fever vaccine responses in identical twins.

The sequencing sample was made of PBMCs. The source is a woman aged 18-30 years in good health.

This clonotype showed up just a few times. The J gene is TRBJ1-1, the V gene TRBV28; TRBD1 aligns across 7 bases. The V gene end was trimmed by 7 bases and the J gene end by 1 base; junction bases not matched to a gene: 6. This CDR3 has 14 residues. CDR1 MDHEN and CDR2 SYDVKM come from the germline V gene. As DNA, the CDR3 is TGTGCCAGCAAAGAGAGGGACAGGAACACTGAAGCTTTCTTT. This gives the protein CASKERDRNTEAFF.

The CDR3 sequence: CSVPHSSGYNEQFF. The CDR3 DNA reads TGCAGCGTCCCTCACTCTAGCGGGTACAATGAGCAGTTCTTC. The chain employs TRBV29-1 and TRBJ2-1, with 8 bases matching TRBD2. The V and J ends lost 6 bases and 4 bases, in that order; junction bases with no gene match: 8. Germline-derived CDR1 and CDR2 are SQVTM and ANQGSEA. The CDR3 has 14 amino acids.

In its sample, this clonotype was seen a few times. V is TRBV15 and J is TRBJ2-3; D is possibly TRBD2 (5 bases). The V and J ends lost 2 bases and 2 bases respectively, with 14 bases between them. This CDR3 has 16 amino acids. The germline CDR1 and CDR2 sequences are LNHNV and YYDKDF (reference sequence). CDR3 DNA: TGTGCCACCAGCAGAAGTTTACTAGTGGACACAGATACGCAGTATTTT. It translates to CATSRSLLVDTDTQYF.

The chain recombines TRBV28 with TRBJ2-7; 14 bases fit TRBD2. The germline CDR1 and CDR2 sequences are MDHEN and SYDVKM. With V trimmed by 8 bases and J by 0 bases, 18 bases remained unmatched. This CDR3 contains 20 residues. The CDR3 bases are TGTGCCAGCGCGGCGTCACCACTGGGACTAGCGGGAGTGCGCTCCTACGAGCAGTACTTC. This sequence encodes CASAASPLGLAGVRSYEQYF. The complete variable domain, with remaining parts taken from reference TRBV28 and TRBJ2-7, reads DVKVTQSSRYLVKRTGEKVFLECVQDMDHENMFWYRQDPGLGLRLIYFSYDVKMKEKGDIPEGYSVSREKKERFSLILESASTNQTSMYLCASAASPLGLAGVRSYEQYFGPGTRLTVT.

This clonotype came up a few times. The CDR3 DNA reads TGTGCCAGCAGTTACGGTCAGCTCAACACAGATACGCAGTATTTT. Its protein is CASSYGQLNTDTQYF. J is TRBJ2-3 and V is TRBV6-5; D unclear. Germline assignment: CDR1 MNHEY and CDR2 SVGAGI. This CDR3 contains 15 residues. V lost 2 bases and J lost 2, with 11 bases in between.

In this sample, this clonotype turned up a few times. The J gene is TRBJ2-3, the V gene TRBV7-6, with 7 positions matching TRBD1. Germline CDR1 reads SGHVS; CDR2 reads FNYEAQ. With V trimmed by 5 bases and J by 1 base, 9 bases remained unmatched. The CDR3 sequence is 16 residues long. CDR3 residues: CASSDGTASGTDTQYF. The DNA of the CDR3 is TGTGCCAGCAGCGATGGGACAGCCAGCGGCACAGATACGCAGTATTTT.

The gene calls are TRBV7-3 and TRBJ2-2; D possibly corresponds to TRBD1 (6 bases). Per the germline V gene, CDR1 is SGHTA and CDR2 is FQGTGA. CDR3 length: 14 amino acids. Trimming removed 4 bases from V and 4 bases from J, with 10 bases in between. The CDR3, as DNA: TGTGCCAGCAGCTCAGGGGTCCCCACCGGGGAGCTGTTTTTT. This codes for CASSSGVPTGELFF.